These 8 T cell receptor beta chains originate from one sample sequenced in a study of CD8 T cells in Susac syndrome. Reverse transcription of 0.5 to 1 ug RNA was performed with random hexamers. TCRdb recomputed calls from the immunoSEQ multiplex PCR reads with MiXCR, one row per CDR3 protein. This sample has fewer than 90,000 distinct CDR3 sequences, with roughly 94% found just once. The material sequenced was CD8+ T cells from PBMCs. Source of these receptors: a human donor with Susac syndrome.

V and J are TRBV13 and TRBJ2-7; D is possibly TRBD1 (6 bases). Trimming pared 5 bases from V and 3 bases from J, leaving 14 bases between. Germline V CDR1 and CDR2: PRHDT, FYEKMQ (reference sequence). This CDR3 contains 14 residues. For the CDR3, the DNA is TGTGCCAGCAGCCCACCGGGACACCACTACGAGCAGTACTTC. Translating it yields CASSPPGHHYEQYF.

The rearrangement links TRBV27 to TRBJ2-4; D assignment may be TRBD1 or TRBD2 (5 bases each). The CDR3 runs to 12 residues. V shed 6 bases and J shed 6 bases, with 9 bases lying between them. CDR1 is MNHEY and CDR2 is SMNVEV in the germline V gene (reference sequence). CDR3: CASRKGTNIQYF. The CDR3 nucleotides read TGTGCCAGCAGGAAAGGGACAAACATTCAGTACTTC.

V usage is TRBV18 and J usage is TRBJ1-1, with 9 bases that match TRBD1. CDR3 length: 15 amino acids. Germline V gene sequence: CDR1 KGHSH, CDR2 LQKENI. After removal of 3 bases from V and 3 bases from J, the junction contained 5 bases not matched to a gene. The CDR3 DNA reads TGTGCCAGCTCACCCTCGACAGGGGGATACACTGAAGCTTTCTTT. Protein: CASSPSTGGYTEAFF.

V usage is TRBV28 and J usage is TRBJ2-7; the match to TRBD2 covers 7 bases. The CDR3 is made up of 14 amino acids. The ends lost 5 bases at V and 2 bases at J; junction bases unmatched: 6. The V gene's germline CDR1 is MDHEN and CDR2 SYDVKM. CDR3 nucleotide sequence: TGTGCCAGCAGTCCAGGACTAGATGCCTACGAGCAGTACTTC. Translated: CASSPGLDAYEQYF.

The rearrangement uses TRBV5-1 and TRBJ2-5, with TRBD2 as a possible D gene (6 bases). V was trimmed by 0 bases and J by 3 bases, leaving 21 bases between them. Germline V gene lookup returns CDR1 SGHRS and CDR2 YFSETQ. This CDR3 is 18 amino acids long. The CDR3 region is CASSLEVAAGRIKETQYF. CDR3 nucleotides: TGCGCCAGCAGCTTGGAGGTGGCGGCGGGACGGATTAAAGAGACCCAGTACTTC.

With regard to this clonotype: One end of the junction varies from germline; a read error may be responsible. This chain uses TRBV4-3 with TRBJ2-2; D could derive from TRBD1 or TRBD2 (5 bases each). The CDR3 consists of 16 residues. CDR1 and CDR2 from the germline V gene are LGHNA and YSLEER. CDR3 nucleotide sequence: TGCGCCAGCAGCCAAGATGAGCACAATGGGTTCAGGGAGCTTTTTTTT. This gives the protein CASSQDEHNGFRELFF.

This chain uses TRBV7-9 with TRBJ1-2; 8 nucleotides line up with TRBD1. The V and J ends lost 0 bases and 2 bases, in that order; junction bases with no gene match: 14. CDR3 length: 19 amino acids. Germline CDR1 SEHNR, CDR2 FQNEAQ (reference sequence). CDR3 sequence: CASSLALPSQGAVNYGYTF. CDR3 coding DNA: TGTGCCAGCAGCTTAGCCCTCCCCTCTCAGGGGGCTGTAAACTATGGCTACACCTTC.

This chain uses TRBV30 with TRBJ1-2; perhaps TRBD1 as D (6 bases). V lost 0 bases to trimming and J lost 4 bases, with 18 bases between them. Germline values: CDR1 GTSNPN, CDR2 SVGIG (reference sequence). This CDR3 has 16 amino acids. The CDR3 nucleotides read TGTGCCTGGAGTGTATCGCAAGGGAAGGGGGGCTATGGCTACACCTTC. It translates to CAWSVSQGKGGYGYTF.